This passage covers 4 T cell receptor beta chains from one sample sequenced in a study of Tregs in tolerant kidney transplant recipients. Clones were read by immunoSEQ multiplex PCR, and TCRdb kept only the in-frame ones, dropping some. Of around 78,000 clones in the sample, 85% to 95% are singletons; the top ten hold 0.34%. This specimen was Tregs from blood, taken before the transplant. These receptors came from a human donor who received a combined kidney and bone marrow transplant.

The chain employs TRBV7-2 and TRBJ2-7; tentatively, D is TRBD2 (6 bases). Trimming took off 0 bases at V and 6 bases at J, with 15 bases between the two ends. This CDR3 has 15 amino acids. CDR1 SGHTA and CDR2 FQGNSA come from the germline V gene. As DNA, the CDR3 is TGTGCCAGCAGCTTAGCTGGGGCGGGAAGGGGCGAGCAGTACTTC. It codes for CASSLAGAGRGEQYF.

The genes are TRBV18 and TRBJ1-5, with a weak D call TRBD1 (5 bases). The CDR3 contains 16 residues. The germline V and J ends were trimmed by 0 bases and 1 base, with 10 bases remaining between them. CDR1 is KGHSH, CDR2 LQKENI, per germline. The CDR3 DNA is TGTGCCAGCTCACCACCCCAGGGAGTGAGCAATCAGCCCCAGCATTTT. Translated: CASSPPQGVSNQPQHF.

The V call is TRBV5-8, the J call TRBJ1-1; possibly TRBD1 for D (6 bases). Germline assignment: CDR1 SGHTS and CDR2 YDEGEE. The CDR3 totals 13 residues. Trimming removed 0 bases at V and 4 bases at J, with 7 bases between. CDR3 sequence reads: CASSLDRVTEAFF. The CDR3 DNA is TGTGCCAGCAGCTTGGACAGGGTCACTGAAGCTTTCTTT.

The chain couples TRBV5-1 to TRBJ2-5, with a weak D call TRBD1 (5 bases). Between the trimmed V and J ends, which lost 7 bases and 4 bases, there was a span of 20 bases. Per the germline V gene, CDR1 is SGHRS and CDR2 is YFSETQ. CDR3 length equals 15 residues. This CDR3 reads CASQVLGPAGETQYF. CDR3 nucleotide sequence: TGCGCCAGCCAAGTTTTGGGGCCGGCAGGAGAGACCCAGTACTTC. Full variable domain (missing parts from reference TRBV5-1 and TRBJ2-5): KAGVTQTPRYLIKTRGQQVTLSCSPISGHRSVSWYQQTPGQGLQFLFEYFSETQRNKGNFPGRFSGRQFSNSRSEMNVSTLELGDSALYLCASQVLGPAGETQYFGPGTRLLVL.